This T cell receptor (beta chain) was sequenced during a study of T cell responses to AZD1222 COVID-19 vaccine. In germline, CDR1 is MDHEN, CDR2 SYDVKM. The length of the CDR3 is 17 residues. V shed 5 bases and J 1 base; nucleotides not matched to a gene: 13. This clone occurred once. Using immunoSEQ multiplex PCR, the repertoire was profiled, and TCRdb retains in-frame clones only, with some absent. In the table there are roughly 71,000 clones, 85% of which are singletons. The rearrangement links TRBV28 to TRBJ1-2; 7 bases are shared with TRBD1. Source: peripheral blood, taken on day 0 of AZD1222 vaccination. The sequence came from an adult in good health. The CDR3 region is CASSPGGGGILNYGYTF. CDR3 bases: TGTGCCAGCAGTCCCGGGGGAGGGGGCATCCTTAACTATGGCTACACCTTC.